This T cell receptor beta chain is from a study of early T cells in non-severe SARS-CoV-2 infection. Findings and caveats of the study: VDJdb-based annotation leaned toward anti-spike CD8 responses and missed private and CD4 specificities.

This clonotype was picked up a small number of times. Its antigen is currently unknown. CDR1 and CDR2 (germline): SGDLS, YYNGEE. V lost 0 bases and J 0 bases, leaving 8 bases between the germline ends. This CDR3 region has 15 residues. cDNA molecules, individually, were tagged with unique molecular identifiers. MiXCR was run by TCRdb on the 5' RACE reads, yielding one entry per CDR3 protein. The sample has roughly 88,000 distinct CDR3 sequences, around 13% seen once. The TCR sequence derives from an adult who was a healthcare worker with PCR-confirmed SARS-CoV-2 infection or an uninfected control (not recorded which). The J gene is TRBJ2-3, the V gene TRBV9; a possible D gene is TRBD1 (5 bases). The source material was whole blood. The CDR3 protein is CASSVAPGSTDTQYF. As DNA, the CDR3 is TGTGCCAGCAGCGTAGCCCCAGGGAGCACAGATACGCAGTATTTT.